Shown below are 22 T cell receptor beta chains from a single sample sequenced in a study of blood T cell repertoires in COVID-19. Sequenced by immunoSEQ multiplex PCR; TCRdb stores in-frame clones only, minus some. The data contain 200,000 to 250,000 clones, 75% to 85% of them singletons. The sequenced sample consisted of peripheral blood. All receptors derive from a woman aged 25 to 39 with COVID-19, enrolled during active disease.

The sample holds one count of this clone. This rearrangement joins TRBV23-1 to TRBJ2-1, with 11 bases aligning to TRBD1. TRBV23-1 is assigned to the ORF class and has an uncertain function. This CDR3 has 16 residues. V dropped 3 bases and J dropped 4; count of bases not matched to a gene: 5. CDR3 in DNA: TGCGCCAGCAGTCAGCCGGGACAGGGGGTATACAATGAGCAGTTCTTC. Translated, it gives CASSQPGQGVYNEQFF.

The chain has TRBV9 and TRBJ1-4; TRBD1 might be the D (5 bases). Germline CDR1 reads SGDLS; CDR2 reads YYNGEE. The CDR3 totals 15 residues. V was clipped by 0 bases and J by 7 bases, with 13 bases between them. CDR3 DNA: TGTGCCAGCAGCGTAGGACTAGGGGCGGGTGAAAAACTGTTTTTT. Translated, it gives CASSVGLGAGEKLFF. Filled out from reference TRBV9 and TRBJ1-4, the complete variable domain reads DSGVTQTPKHLITATGQRVTLRCSPRSGDLSVYWYQQSLDQGLQFLIQYYNGEERAKGNILERFSAQQFPDLHSELNLSSLELGDSALYFCASSVGLGAGEKLFFGSGTQLSVL.

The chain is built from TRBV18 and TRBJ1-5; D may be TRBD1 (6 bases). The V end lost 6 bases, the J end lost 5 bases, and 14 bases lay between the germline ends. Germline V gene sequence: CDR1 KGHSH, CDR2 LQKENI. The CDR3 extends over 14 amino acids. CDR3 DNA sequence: TGTGCCAGCTCTCGTGGCGGGGGCTATCAGCCCCAGCATTTT. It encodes CASSRGGGYQPQHF.

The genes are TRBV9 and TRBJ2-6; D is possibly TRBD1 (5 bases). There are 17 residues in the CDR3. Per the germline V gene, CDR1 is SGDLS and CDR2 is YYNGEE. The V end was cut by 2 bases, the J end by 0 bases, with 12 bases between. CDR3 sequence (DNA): TGTGCCAGCAGCGTCCCTAGAGACAGCTCTGGGGCCAACGTCCTGACTTTC. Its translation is CASSVPRDSSGANVLTF.

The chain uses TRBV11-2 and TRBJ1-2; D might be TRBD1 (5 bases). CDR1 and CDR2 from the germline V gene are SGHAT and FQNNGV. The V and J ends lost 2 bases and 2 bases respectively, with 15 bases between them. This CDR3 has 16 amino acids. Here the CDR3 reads CASSLIQGRLNYGYTF. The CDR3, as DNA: TGTGCCAGCAGCTTAATTCAGGGAAGGTTGAACTATGGCTACACCTTC. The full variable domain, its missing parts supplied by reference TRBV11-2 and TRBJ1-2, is EAGVAQSPRYKIIEKRQSVAFWCNPISGHATLYWYQQILGQGPKLLIQFQNNGVVDDSQLPKDRFSAERLKGVDSTLKIQPAKLEDSAVYLCASSLIQGRLNYGYTFGSGTRLTVV.

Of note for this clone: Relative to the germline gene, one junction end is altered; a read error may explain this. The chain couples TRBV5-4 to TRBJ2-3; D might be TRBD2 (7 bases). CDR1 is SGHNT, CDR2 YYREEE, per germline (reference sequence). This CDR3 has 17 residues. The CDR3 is CASRLGSGGASTDTQYF. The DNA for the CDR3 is TGTGCCAGCAGATTGGGATCTGGGGGGGCCAGCACAGATACGCAGTATTTT.

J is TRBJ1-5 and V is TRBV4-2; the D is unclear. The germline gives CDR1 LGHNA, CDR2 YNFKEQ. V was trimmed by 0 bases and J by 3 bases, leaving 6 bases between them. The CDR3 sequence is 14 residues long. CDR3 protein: CASSQDLLNQPQHF. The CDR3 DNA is TGTGCCAGCAGCCAAGATCTACTCAATCAGCCCCAGCATTTT.

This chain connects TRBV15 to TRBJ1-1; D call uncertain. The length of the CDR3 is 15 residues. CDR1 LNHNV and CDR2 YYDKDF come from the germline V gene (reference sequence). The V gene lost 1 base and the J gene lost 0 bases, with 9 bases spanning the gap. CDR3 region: CATSRGNSLNTEAFF. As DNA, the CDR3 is TGTGCCACCAGCAGAGGAAACAGTTTGAACACTGAAGCTTTCTTT. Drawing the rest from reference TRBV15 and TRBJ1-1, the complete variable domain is DAMVIQNPRYQVTQFGKPVTLSCSQTLNHNVMYWYQQKSSQAPKLLFHYYDKDFNNEADTPDNFQSRRPNTSFCFLDIRSPGLGDTAMYLCATSRGNSLNTEAFFGQGTRLTVV.

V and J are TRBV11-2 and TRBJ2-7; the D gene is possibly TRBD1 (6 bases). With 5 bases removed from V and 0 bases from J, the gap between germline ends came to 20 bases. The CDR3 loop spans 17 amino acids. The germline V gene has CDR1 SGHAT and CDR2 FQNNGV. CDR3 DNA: TGTGCCAGCAGCCCGCCTATAGTTTGGGACAACTCCTACGAGCAGTACTTC. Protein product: CASSPPIVWDNSYEQYF.

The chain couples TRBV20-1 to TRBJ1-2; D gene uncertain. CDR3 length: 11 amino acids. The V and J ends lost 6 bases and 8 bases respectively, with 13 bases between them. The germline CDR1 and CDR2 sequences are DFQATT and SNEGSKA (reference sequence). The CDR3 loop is CSAVIERGYTF. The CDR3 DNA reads TGCAGTGCCGTAATCGAGCGGGGCTACACCTTC.

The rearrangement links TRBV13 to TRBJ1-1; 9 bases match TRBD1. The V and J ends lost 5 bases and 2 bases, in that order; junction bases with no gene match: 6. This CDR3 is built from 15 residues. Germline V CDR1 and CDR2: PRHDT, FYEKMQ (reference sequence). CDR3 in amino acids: CASSVRQGGNTEAFF. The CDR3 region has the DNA TGTGCCAGCAGCGTCCGACAGGGGGGCAACACTGAAGCTTTCTTT.

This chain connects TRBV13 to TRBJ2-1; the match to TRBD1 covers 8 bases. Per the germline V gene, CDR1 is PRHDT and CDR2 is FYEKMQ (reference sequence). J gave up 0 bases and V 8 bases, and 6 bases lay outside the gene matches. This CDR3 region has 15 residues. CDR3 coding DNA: TGTGCCAGCCATCAGGGGGCTAGCTCCTACAATGAGCAGTTCTTC. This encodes CASHQGASSYNEQFF.

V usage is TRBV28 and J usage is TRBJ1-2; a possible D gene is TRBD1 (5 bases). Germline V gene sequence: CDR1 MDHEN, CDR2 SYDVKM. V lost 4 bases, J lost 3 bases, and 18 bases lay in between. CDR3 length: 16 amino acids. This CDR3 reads CASSSYGDLGDYGYTF. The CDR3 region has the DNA TGTGCCAGCAGTTCCTATGGGGACTTGGGGGACTATGGCTACACCTTC.

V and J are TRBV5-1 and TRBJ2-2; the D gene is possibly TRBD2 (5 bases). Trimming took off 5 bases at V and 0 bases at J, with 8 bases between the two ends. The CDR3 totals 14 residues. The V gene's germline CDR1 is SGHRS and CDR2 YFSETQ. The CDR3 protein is CASSEGSNTGELFF. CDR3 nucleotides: TGCGCCAGCAGTGAGGGCTCGAACACCGGGGAGCTGTTTTTT.

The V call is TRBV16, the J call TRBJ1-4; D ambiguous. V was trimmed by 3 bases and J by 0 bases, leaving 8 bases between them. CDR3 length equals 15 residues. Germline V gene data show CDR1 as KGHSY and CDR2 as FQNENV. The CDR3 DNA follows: TGTGCCAGCAGCCAGAGGGTCGCAACTAATGAAAAACTGTTTTTT. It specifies CASSQRVATNEKLFF.

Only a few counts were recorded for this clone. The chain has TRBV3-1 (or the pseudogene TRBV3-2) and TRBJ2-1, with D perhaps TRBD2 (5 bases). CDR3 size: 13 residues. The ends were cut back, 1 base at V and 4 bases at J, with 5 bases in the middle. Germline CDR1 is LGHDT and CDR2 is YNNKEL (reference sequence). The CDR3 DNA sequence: TGTGCCAGCAGCCAAGGAGGGTACAATGAGCAGTTCTTC. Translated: CASSQGGYNEQFF.

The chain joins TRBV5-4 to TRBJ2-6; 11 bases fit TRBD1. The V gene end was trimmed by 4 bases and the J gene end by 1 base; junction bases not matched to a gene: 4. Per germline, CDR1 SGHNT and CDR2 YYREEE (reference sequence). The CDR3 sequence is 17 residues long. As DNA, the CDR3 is TGTGCCAGCAGCGGCCGGGACAGGGGGTCTGGGGCCAACGTCCTGACTTTC. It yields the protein CASSGRDRGSGANVLTF.

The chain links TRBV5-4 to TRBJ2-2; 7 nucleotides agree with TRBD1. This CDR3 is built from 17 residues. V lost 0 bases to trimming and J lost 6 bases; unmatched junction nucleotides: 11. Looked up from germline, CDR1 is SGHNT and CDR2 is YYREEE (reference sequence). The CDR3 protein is CASSLASDRVVPGELFF. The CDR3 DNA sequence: TGTGCCAGCAGCTTGGCCTCCGACAGGGTAGTTCCCGGGGAGCTGTTTTTT.

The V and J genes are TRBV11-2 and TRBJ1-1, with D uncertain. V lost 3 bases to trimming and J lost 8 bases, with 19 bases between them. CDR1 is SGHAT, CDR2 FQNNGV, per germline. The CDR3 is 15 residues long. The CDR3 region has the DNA TGTGCCAGCAGCTTTGGGAGGGAGGGTTTGGGGGAAGCTTTCTTT. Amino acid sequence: CASSFGREGLGEAFF.

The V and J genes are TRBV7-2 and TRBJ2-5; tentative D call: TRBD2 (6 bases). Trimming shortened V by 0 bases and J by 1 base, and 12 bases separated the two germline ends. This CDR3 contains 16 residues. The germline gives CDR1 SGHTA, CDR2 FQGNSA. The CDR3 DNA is TGTGCCAGCAGCTTAGCGTCGAGCGGGCCCCAAGAGACCCAGTACTTC. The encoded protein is CASSLASSGPQETQYF.

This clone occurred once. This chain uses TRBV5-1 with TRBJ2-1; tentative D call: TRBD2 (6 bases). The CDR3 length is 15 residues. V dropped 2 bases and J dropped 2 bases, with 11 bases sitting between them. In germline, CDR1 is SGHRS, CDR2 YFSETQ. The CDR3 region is CASSLGLATYNEQFF. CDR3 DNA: TGCGCCAGCAGCTTAGGTCTAGCGACCTACAATGAGCAGTTCTTC.

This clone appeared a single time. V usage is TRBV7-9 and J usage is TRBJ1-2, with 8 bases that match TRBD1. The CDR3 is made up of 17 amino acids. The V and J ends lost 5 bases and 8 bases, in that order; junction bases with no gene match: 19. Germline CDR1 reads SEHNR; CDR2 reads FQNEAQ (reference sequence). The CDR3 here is CASSLRPGGGPRGGYTF. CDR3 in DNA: TGTGCCAGCAGCCTACGACCAGGGGGCGGGCCGAGGGGAGGCTACACCTTC.